Listed here are 20 T cell receptor beta chains from one sample, sequenced in a study of human T cells and chemical hapten exposure (dated by TCRdb to about 2021). The library was made by RACE. Sequenced on a NextSeq 500. TCRdb reanalyzed the raw reads on its own, using fastp at Q25 for trimming and MiXCR for clone calling, and kept in-frame beta chains. Merged by CDR3 protein, the rows form single entries marked with the most common genes and DNA. Present in this sample are some 50,000 distinct CDR3 sequences, roughly a tenth of which were seen just once. The top ten constitute less than 15% of the sample. In the paper's terms, the time point label means: patch test 1, 2 weeks after DPC sensitization. The treatment or condition tag for this specimen amounts to: therapeutic diphenylcyclopropenone sensitization with weekly scalp DPC. The starting material was whole blood, obtained in connection with sensitization to the hapten diphenylcyclopropenone (DPC). All receptors derive from a woman aged 40 to 50 with alopecia areata. Some clones in this sample may be carry-over from other donors' samples.

The chain carries TRBV6-1 and TRBJ2-1, with D possibly TRBD1 on 5 matching bases. The CDR3 is made up of 14 amino acids. Trimming stripped 2 bases from V and 2 bases from J, with 7 bases between. Looked up from germline, CDR1 is MNHNS and CDR2 is SASEGT. In DNA form, the CDR3 reads TGTGCCAGCAGTGAATGGGGCCCCTACAATGAGCAGTTCTTC. Translated, it gives CASSEWGPYNEQFF.

This clonotype was counted many times. This chain links TRBV5-1 with TRBJ1-2; no clear D gene. The CDR3 loop spans 17 amino acids. V gave up 5 bases and J gave up 5 bases, with 25 bases separating them. The germline CDR1 and CDR2 sequences are SGHRS and YFSETQ. This CDR3 is CASRPLSPSGLSYGYTF. DNA of the CDR3: TGCGCCAGCAGACCCCTATCCCCCTCCGGACTATCATATGGCTACACCTTC.

The chain uses TRBV7-2 and TRBJ2-5, with no clear D. Looked up from germline, CDR1 is SGHTA and CDR2 is FQGNSA. With 5 bases removed from V and 4 bases from J, the gap between germline ends came to 8 bases. CDR3 length equals 12 residues. CDR3 loop: CASSAYGETQYF. The CDR3 region has the DNA TGTGCCAGCAGCGCATACGGAGAGACCCAGTACTTC.

This clonotype was recorded at least ten times. This sequence joins TRBV6-1 and TRBJ1-1; D possibly corresponds to TRBD1 (6 bases). The CDR3 loop spans 16 amino acids. Looked up from germline, CDR1 is MNHNS and CDR2 is SASEGT. Trimming took off 0 bases at V and 2 bases at J, with 13 bases between the two ends. The CDR3 here is CASSEAEGVLNTEAFF. In DNA, the CDR3 is TGTGCCAGCAGTGAAGCGGAGGGGGTTCTCAACACTGAAGCTTTCTTT.

This clonotype was seen repeatedly, ten times or more. V gene TRBV5-6 combines with J gene TRBJ2-1, with unresolved D. V dropped 6 bases and J dropped 5 bases, with 6 bases sitting between them. The CDR3 runs 11 residues. Looked up from germline, CDR1 is SGHDT and CDR2 is YYEEEE. The CDR3 sequence is CASMGNNEQFF. For the CDR3, the DNA is TGTGCCAGCATGGGAAACAATGAGCAGTTCTTC.

The chain links TRBV12-3 or TRBV12-4 to TRBJ1-5, with TRBD1 matching over 8 bases. The V gene end was trimmed by 3 bases and the J gene end by 7 bases; junction bases not matched to a gene: 11. CDR3 size: 16 residues. CDR3 protein: CASSFRRDRNDQPQHF. CDR3 nucleotides: TGTGCCAGCAGTTTCCGACGGGACAGGAATGACCAGCCCCAGCATTTT.

The V gene is TRBV30, the J gene TRBJ1-6, with TRBD1 matching 10 bases. The germline CDR1 and CDR2 sequences are GTSNPN and SVGIG (reference sequence). The CDR3 loop spans 14 amino acids. Trimming removed 4 bases from V and 8 bases from J; junction bases left unmatched: 5. The CDR3 protein is CAWTVGQGDSPLHF. CDR3 DNA: TGTGCCTGGACTGTAGGACAGGGGGATTCACCCCTCCACTTT.

This clonotype has ten or more counts. The J gene is TRBJ2-2, the V gene TRBV5-4; possibly TRBD1 for D (6 bases). CDR3 length equals 13 residues. CDR1 and CDR2 from the germline V gene are SGHNT and YYREEE (reference sequence). Between the trimmed V and J ends, which lost 2 bases and 8 bases, there was a span of 10 bases. The CDR3 DNA reads as TGTGCCAGCAGCTTACAGGGTCCAGGGGAGCTGTTTTTT. Residues: CASSLQGPGELFF. The full variable domain, in which reference TRBV5-4 and TRBJ2-2 provide the parts outside the CDR3, is ETGVTQSPTHLIKTRGQQVTLRCSSQSGHNTVSWYQQALGQGPQFIFQYYREEENGRGNFPPRFSGLQFPNYSSELNVNALELDDSALYLCASSLQGPGELFFGEGSRLTVL.

The sample holds a few counts of this clonotype. The rearrangement joins TRBV11-2 to TRBJ1-2; D unresolved. The germline V and J ends were trimmed by 5 bases and 4 bases, with 11 bases remaining between them. The germline CDR1 and CDR2 sequences are SGHAT and FQNNGV. The CDR3 is 13 residues long. The CDR3 here is CASSLKASYGYTF. CDR3 DNA sequence: TGTGCCAGCAGCCTAAAAGCTAGCTATGGCTACACCTTC.

On this clonotype itself: This clone may be a read error of a much larger clone one base away. V is TRBV7-2 and J is TRBJ1-2, with D uncertain. The CDR3 has 14 residues. V was shortened by 4 bases and J by 10 bases, with 19 bases between the two germline ends. Germline V lookup: CDR1 SGHTA, CDR2 FQGNSA. Here the CDR3 reads CASSYATPGFDYTF. The DNA for the CDR3 is TGTGCCAGCAGCTATGCAACTCCGGGGTTCGACTACACCTTC.

The table lists this clonotype with a few counts. The J gene is TRBJ1-2, the V gene TRBV9, with D hard to call. V gave up 2 bases and J gave up 4 bases, with 12 bases separating them. Germline assignment: CDR1 SGDLS and CDR2 YYNGEE. This CDR3 is 14 amino acids long. CDR3 region: CASSVDESVYGYTF. Written as DNA, the CDR3 is TGTGCCAGCAGCGTGGACGAGTCCGTCTATGGCTACACCTTC.

The gene calls are TRBV3-1 and TRBJ1-2; D is unclear. The CDR3 has 13 amino acids. Trimming pared 2 bases from V and 4 bases from J, leaving 8 bases between. Germline loops: CDR1 LGHDT, CDR2 YNNKEL (reference sequence). This CDR3 is CASSQMDAYGYTF. As DNA, the CDR3 is TGTGCCAGCAGCCAAATGGACGCCTATGGCTACACCTTC. Looking up the rest from reference TRBV3-1 and TRBJ1-2 gives the full variable domain: DTAVSQTPKYLVTQMGNDKSIKCEQNLGHDTMYWYKQDSKKFLKIMFSYNNKELIINETVPNRFSPKSPDKAHLNLHINSLELGDSAVYFCASSQMDAYGYTFGSGTRLTVV.

This clonotype was found many times. This sequence joins TRBV11-2 and TRBJ2-2, with D hard to call. The germline V gene has CDR1 SGHAT and CDR2 FQNNGV. Trimming removed 4 bases from V and 2 bases from J, with 8 bases in between. The CDR3 has 14 amino acids. DNA of the CDR3: TGTGCCAGCAGCTCAAGAGGAAACACCGGGGAGCTGTTTTTT. This sequence encodes CASSSRGNTGELFF. Variable domain in full (rest from reference TRBV11-2 and TRBJ2-2): EAGVAQSPRYKIIEKRQSVAFWCNPISGHATLYWYQQILGQGPKLLIQFQNNGVVDDSQLPKDRFSAERLKGVDSTLKIQPAKLEDSAVYLCASSSRGNTGELFFGEGSRLTVL.

J is TRBJ2-2 and V is TRBV5-4; TRBD2 matches 7 bases. After removal of 0 bases from V and 1 base from J, the junction contained 3 bases not matched to a gene. The CDR3 sequence is 16 residues long. CDR1 SGHNT and CDR2 YYREEE come from the germline V gene (reference sequence). The CDR3 DNA reads as TGTGCCAGCAGCTTGGCCGGCGGGAGGAACACCGGGGAGCTGTTTTTT. This translates into CASSLAGGRNTGELFF.

Many counts were recorded for this clonotype. V is TRBV30 and J is TRBJ2-1, with D possibly TRBD1 on 6 matching bases. CDR1 and CDR2 from the germline V gene are GTSNPN and SVGIG (reference sequence). The CDR3 length is 12 residues. The V gene lost 4 bases and the J gene lost 15 bases, with 19 bases spanning the gap. CDR3 residues: CAWTGEERGWFF. The CDR3 DNA follows: TGTGCCTGGACCGGGGAAGAGAGGGGGTGGTTCTTC. Full variable domain (remainder filled in from reference TRBV30 and TRBJ2-1): SQTIHQWPATLVQPVGSPLSLECTVEGTSNPNLYWYRQAAGRGLQLLFYSVGIGQISSEVPQNLSASRPQDRQFILSSKKLLLSDSGFYLCAWTGEERGWFFGPGTRLTVL.

This clonotype was observed many times. The chain has TRBV7-3 and TRBJ2-3; no reliable D call. V gave up 2 bases and J gave up 0 bases, with 6 bases separating them. CDR1 and CDR2 (germline): SGHTA, FQGTGA. This CDR3 contains 14 residues. The CDR3 is CASSLQSSTDTQYF. The CDR3 coding sequence is TGTGCCAGCAGCTTACAATCTAGCACAGATACGCAGTATTTT.

This clonotype has a count of ten or more. The chain combines TRBV12-3 or TRBV12-4 with TRBJ2-7; tentatively, D is TRBD1 (6 bases). The ends were cut back, 0 bases at V and 3 bases at J, with 9 bases in the middle. This CDR3 has 14 amino acids. The CDR3 protein is CASSLAGAIYEQYF. CDR3 sequence (DNA): TGTGCCAGCAGTTTAGCGGGGGCGATCTACGAGCAGTACTTC.

Ten or more counts support this clonotype. The chain links TRBV9 to TRBJ1-1; D ambiguous. V was cut by 4 bases and J by 10 bases, with 20 bases left in between. The CDR3 sequence is 14 residues long. Germline V gene data show CDR1 as SGDLS and CDR2 as YYNGEE. CDR3 loop: CASSPSGTAISAFF. In nucleotides, the CDR3 is TGTGCCAGCAGCCCCAGCGGAACAGCGATCTCAGCTTTCTTT.

There are many counts of this clonotype. V usage is TRBV30 and J usage is TRBJ1-6, with D possibly matching TRBD1 (5 bases). CDR1 is GTSNPN, CDR2 SVGIG, per germline (reference sequence). Trimming took off 1 base at V and 6 bases at J, with 7 bases between the two ends. CDR3 length: 13 residues. CDR3 region: CAWSGQGNSPLHF. In DNA form, the CDR3 reads TGTGCCTGGAGTGGTCAGGGTAATTCACCCCTCCACTTT.

This clonotype appeared many times. V and J are TRBV6-5 and TRBJ1-1, with 11 bases that match TRBD1. CDR3 length: 14 amino acids. Germline assignment: CDR1 MNHEY and CDR2 SVGAGI. Germline trimming cut 5 bases from V and 3 bases from J; bases unmatched to any gene: 2. CDR3: CASSRTGGYTEAFF. CDR3 DNA sequence: TGTGCCAGCAGTCGGACAGGGGGCTACACTGAAGCTTTCTTT.